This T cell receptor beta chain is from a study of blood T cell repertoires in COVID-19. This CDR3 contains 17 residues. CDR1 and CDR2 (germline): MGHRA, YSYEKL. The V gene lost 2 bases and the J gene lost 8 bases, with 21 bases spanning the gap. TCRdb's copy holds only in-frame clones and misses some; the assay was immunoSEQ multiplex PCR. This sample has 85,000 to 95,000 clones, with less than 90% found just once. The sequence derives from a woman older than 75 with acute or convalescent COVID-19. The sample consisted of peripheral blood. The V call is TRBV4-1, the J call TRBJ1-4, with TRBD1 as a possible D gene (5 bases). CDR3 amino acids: CASSQYPSGVSKEKLFF. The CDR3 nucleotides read TGCGCCAGCAGCCAATATCCTTCGGGGGTTTCGAAAGAAAAACTGTTTTTT.